Presented here are 4 T cell receptor beta chains from one specimen sequenced in a study of blood T cells in healthy people across ages. For the second PCR, which ran for roughly 7 to 11 cycles, a sample-barcoded 5' primer and a J-beta primer mix were used. TCRdb re-analysed the 5' RACE reads in MiXCR, keeping a single row per CDR3 protein. The table has about 620,000 distinct CDR3 sequences, more than 20% seen once. The material sequenced was blood. These receptors were obtained from an older man in good health.

The table lists this clonotype with a count of one. The chain joins TRBV28 to TRBJ1-5; 12 positions agree with TRBD1. Per the germline V gene, CDR1 is MDHEN and CDR2 is SYDVKM. The V segment lost 5 bases and the J segment 2 bases; nucleotides outside the gene matches: 10. This CDR3 region has 18 residues. The DNA of the CDR3 is TGTGCCAGCAGTGCCGTCCGGGACAGGGGGCTGGGCAATCAGCCCCAGCATTTT. Its translation is CASSAVRDRGLGNQPQHF.

This clonotype has just one count. An end of the junction does not agree with germline; a read error may underlie this. The chain combines TRBV12-3 or TRBV12-4 with TRBJ2-3; D may be TRBD1 (5 bases). This CDR3 comprises 13 residues. The chain's CDR3 is CASSRGRADAQYF. Written as DNA, the CDR3 is TGTGCCAGCAGCCGAGGCAGGGCAGATGCGCAGTATTTT.

The chain couples TRBV3-1 to TRBJ2-5; 9 positions match TRBD1. CDR3 length equals 14 residues. Germline V lookup: CDR1 LGHDT, CDR2 YNNKEL (reference sequence). The junction had 8 bases not matched to a gene; V was cut back by 7 bases and J by 5 bases. The CDR3 protein is CASTWDRVLETQYF. The CDR3 nucleotides are TGTGCCAGCACCTGGGACAGGGTCTTGGAGACCCAGTACTTC.

This chain uses TRBV10-3 with TRBJ2-5; D gene uncertain. The length of the CDR3 is 17 residues. Looked up from germline, CDR1 is ENHRY and CDR2 is SYGVKD. V lost 0 bases, J lost 1 base, and 15 bases lay in between. The CDR3 loop is CAISESTLPALQETQYF. The DNA of the CDR3 is TGTGCCATCAGTGAGTCGACTCTACCCGCACTCCAAGAGACCCAGTACTTC.